Presented here are 14 T cell receptor beta chains from one specimen sequenced in a study of T-cell memory formation after mild COVID-19. MiXCR, run by TCRdb on the 5' RACE reads, gives a single entry per CDR3 protein. The sample yields about 610,000 distinct CDR3 sequences, roughly a sixth seen once. The sequenced sample was PBMCs or a T cell subset sorted from them (not recorded which). These receptors all stem from an adult woman who had mild COVID-19 (a few samples of this study predate the infection). Cell type and time point are not known.

V gene TRBV5-1 combines with J gene TRBJ2-1; a possible D gene is TRBD1 (6 bases). Germline assignment: CDR1 SGHRS and CDR2 YFSETQ. The germline V and J ends were trimmed by 4 bases and 8 bases, with 16 bases remaining between them. This CDR3 is 14 amino acids long. The CDR3 nucleotides read TGCGCCAGCAGCACCCGACAGGTCAGCCATGAGCAGTTCTTC. It encodes CASSTRQVSHEQFF.

This clonotype appeared a few times. The V gene is TRBV4-2, the J gene TRBJ2-3; the D gene could be TRBD1 or TRBD2 (6 bases each). Germline values: CDR1 LGHNA, CDR2 YNFKEQ. The CDR3 extends over 18 amino acids. V lost 0 bases, J lost 1 base, and 17 bases lay in between. CDR3 region: CASSQDSLGGEGTDTQYF. The DNA for the CDR3 is TGTGCCAGCAGCCAAGACTCACTGGGGGGCGAAGGCACAGATACGCAGTATTTT.

This clonotype was detected a few times. V gene TRBV7-9 combines with J gene TRBJ1-1, with 8 bases fitting TRBD1. The J segment lost 7 bases and the V segment lost 4 bases, leaving 8 bases of the junction unmatched. The germline V gene encodes CDR1 SEHNR and CDR2 FQNEAQ (reference sequence). The CDR3 consists of 14 residues. The chain's CDR3 is CASSSMTGVGEAFF. The CDR3 DNA sequence: TGTGCCAGCAGCTCCATGACAGGGGTCGGTGAAGCTTTCTTT.

The V call is TRBV7-8, the J call TRBJ1-5; D not certain. The CDR3 length is 13 residues. The germline V gene has CDR1 SGHVS and CDR2 FQNEAQ. V lost 5 bases, J lost 7 bases, and 12 bases lay in between. The CDR3 nucleotides are TGTGCCAGCAGCCCGGCAGCAGAACAGCCCCAGCATTTT. Translating it yields CASSPAAEQPQHF.

This clonotype turned up a few times. The rearrangement uses TRBV7-2 and TRBJ2-1; D unclear. Germline CDR1 reads SGHTA; CDR2 reads FQGNSA. Trimming stripped 7 bases from V and 6 bases from J, with 16 bases between. The CDR3 runs 14 residues. CDR3 amino acids: CASTQVTRSNEQFF. The CDR3 nucleotides are TGTGCCAGCACCCAGGTAACGCGGAGCAATGAGCAGTTCTTC.

The chain has TRBV11-3 and TRBJ2-2, with 7 positions matching TRBD2. Germline assignment: CDR1 SGHNT and CDR2 YENEEA. The J segment lost 5 bases and the V segment lost 5 bases, leaving 5 bases of the junction unmatched. This CDR3 has 14 amino acids. CDR3 residues: CASSQGGPTGELFF. The CDR3 nucleotides are TGTGCCAGCAGCCAGGGAGGGCCGACCGGGGAGCTGTTTTTT.

The chain has TRBV20-1 and TRBJ2-7; D may correspond to TRBD1 or TRBD2 (5 bases each). Germline assignment: CDR1 DFQATT and CDR2 SNEGSKA (reference sequence). This CDR3 contains 15 residues. V was cut by 3 bases and J by 2 bases, with 17 bases left in between. CDR3 sequence (DNA): TGCAGTGCTAGCAGCTCCAGGGAGCCTACCTACGAGCAGTACTTC. Its translation: CSASSSREPTYEQYF.

This clonotype was found a few times. This chain connects TRBV12-3 or TRBV12-4 to TRBJ2-7; D is unclear. The length of the CDR3 is 14 residues. V lost 8 bases, J lost 0 bases, and 14 bases lay in between. CDR3 bases: TGTGCCAGCTCCCCCCTCGACAACTCCTACGAGCAGTACTTC. This sequence encodes CASSPLDNSYEQYF.

There are a few counts of this clonotype. The chain has TRBV7-2 and TRBJ2-1; D possibly corresponds to TRBD2 (6 bases). V gave up 5 bases and J gave up 4 bases, with 12 bases separating them. The CDR3 is 14 amino acids. Germline-derived CDR1 and CDR2 are SGHTA and FQGNSA. The CDR3, as DNA: TGTGCCAGCAGCCCCGACGGAGGGTACAATGAGCAGTTCTTC. Its protein product is CASSPDGGYNEQFF.

This clonotype was detected many times. The rearrangement links TRBV20-1 to TRBJ2-3; 9 bases map to TRBD2. Germline loops: CDR1 DFQATT, CDR2 SNEGSKA (reference sequence). The CDR3 consists of 15 residues. Losses at the gene ends were 6 bases for V and 2 bases for J; bases not matched to a gene: 9. CDR3 in DNA: TGCAGTGCACCCGGGGGGACTAGCATCACAGATACGCAGTATTTT. It codes for CSAPGGTSITDTQYF.

The chain has TRBV5-5 and TRBJ2-1; D is undetermined. V was cut by 4 bases and J by 6 bases, with 14 bases left in between. The germline V gene has CDR1 SGHKS and CDR2 YYEKEE (reference sequence). The CDR3 runs to 14 residues. CDR3 in amino acids: CASSPSGLGNEQFF. The CDR3 region has the DNA TGTGCCAGCAGCCCCTCCGGGCTGGGCAATGAGCAGTTCTTC. The whole variable domain, filled in from reference TRBV5-5 and TRBJ2-1, reads DAGVTQSPTHLIKTRGQQVTLRCSPISGHKSVSWYQQVLGQGPQFIFQYYEKEERGRGNFPDRFSARQFPNYSSELNVNALLLGDSALYLCASSPSGLGNEQFFGPGTRLTVL.

As DNA, the CDR3 is TGTGCCAGCAGTTACGATTGGGCCACCCAAGAGACCCAGTACTTC. Its translation: CASSYDWATQETQYF. This chain connects TRBV6-5 to TRBJ2-5; D is uncertain. Between the trimmed V and J ends, which lost 2 bases and 1 base, there was a span of 11 bases. CDR1 is MNHEY, CDR2 SVGAGI, per germline. The CDR3 length is 15 residues.

The genes are TRBV5-1 and TRBJ1-1; 7 bases line up with TRBD1. V lost 2 bases to trimming and J lost 2 bases; unmatched junction nucleotides: 6. From germline, CDR1 is SGHRS and CDR2 YFSETQ. The length of the CDR3 is 15 residues. The CDR3 DNA is TGCGCCAGCAGCTTACAGCCAGGGGGAAACACTGAAGCTTTCTTT. It specifies CASSLQPGGNTEAFF.

This clonotype has only a few counts. The rearrangement joins TRBV7-6 to TRBJ1-5; a weak D match, TRBD1 (5 bases). The ends were cut back, 2 bases at V and 9 bases at J, with 17 bases in the middle. Germline V gives CDR1 SGHVS, CDR2 FNYEAQ. This CDR3 region has 15 residues. CDR3 amino acids: CASSLRDRGWSPQHF. The CDR3 DNA reads TGTGCCAGCAGCTTAAGGGACCGGGGATGGTCGCCCCAGCATTTT.